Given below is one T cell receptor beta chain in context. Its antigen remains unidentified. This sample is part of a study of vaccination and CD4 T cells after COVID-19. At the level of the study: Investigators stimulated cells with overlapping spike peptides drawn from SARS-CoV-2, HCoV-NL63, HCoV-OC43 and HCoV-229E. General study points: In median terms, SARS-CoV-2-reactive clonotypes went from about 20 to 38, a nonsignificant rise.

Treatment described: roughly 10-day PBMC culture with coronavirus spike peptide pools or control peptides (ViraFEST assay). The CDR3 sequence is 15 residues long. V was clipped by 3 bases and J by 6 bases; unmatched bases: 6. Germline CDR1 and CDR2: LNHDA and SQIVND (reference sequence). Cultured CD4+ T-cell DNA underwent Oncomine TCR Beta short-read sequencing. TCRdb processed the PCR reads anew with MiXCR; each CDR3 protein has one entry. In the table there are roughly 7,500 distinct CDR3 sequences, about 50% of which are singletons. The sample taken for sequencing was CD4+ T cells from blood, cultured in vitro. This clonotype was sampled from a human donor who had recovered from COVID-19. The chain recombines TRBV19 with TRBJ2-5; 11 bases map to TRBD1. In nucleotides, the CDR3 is TGTGCCAGTAGTATGAGGACAGGGGGCGCGCAGACCCAGTACTTC. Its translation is CASSMRTGGAQTQYF.